The present T cell receptor (beta chain) was sequenced within a study of cytomegalovirus exposure and HLA in healthy donors (dated by TCRdb to 2017 to 2019). With respect to the entire study: An earlier analysis of roughly 610 of the donors reported about 300 Gb of sequence data and 95 million to 140 million unique TCR beta sequences obtained from some 200 million T cells. HLA typing covered class I and class II loci at four-digit resolution. To predict cytomegalovirus infection status, the study combined high-throughput TCR immunosequencing, statistical association of individual TCRs with disease status, and machine learning. In a later genetic analysis, genome-wide SNP genotypes for 398 of the 666 donors were used, and that subset was treated as a discovery cohort. Five DR-DQ haplotypes were handled as single units for association and clustering because linkage in the cohort was strong. Donor age, sex, ethnicity and CMV serostatus were compiled together with the repertoire data. Among about 390 genotyped donors of the cohort, an average of roughly 240,000 unique TCR beta nucleotide sequences were sequenced per donor, approximately 20% of them non-productive. The genetic ancestry cluster associated with self-reported Caucasian donors included 70% to 85% of the 300 to 450 genotyped donors. Besides the first cohort of 550 to 750 subjects, a separate validation cohort made up of 120 or so different subjects was used. Typing coverage varied by locus: roughly 629-630 donors for A, B, C, DRB1 and DQB1; 522 for DQA1; 606 for DPA1; some 470 for DPB1. To study patterns of TCR occurrence, a later analysis re-analyzed previously published TCR beta repertoires from 666 donors and added high-resolution HLA genotyping. Approximately 300 gigabases of sequencing data and around 80 million unique TCR sequences made up an early release that covered about 640 HLA-typed donors. Using immunosequencing, the study profiled T cell repertoires from 666 subjects and related those repertoires to cytomegalovirus serostatus. An earlier analysis of around 580 of the donors used high-throughput TCR beta sequencing to judge whether each TCR beta V gene segment behaved as functional or pseudogenic. In the later analysis, no new phenotypic data were used to find candidate immune exposures; instead, reliance was placed on TCR beta sequences and their occurrence across donors. Every repertoire in the discovery cohort had been generated on one and the same sequencing platform. The study aimed to test whether signatures of past pathogen exposure could be identified by cataloging public T cell receptors. Broader findings and caveats from the paper: Some IMGT-functional V segments, including TRBV6-2 and TRBV6-3, could not be told apart with the 87-base-pair reads, so those segments were excluded. The study listed approximately 150 TCR beta chains as associated with cytomegalovirus. The earlier analysis of almost 600 of the donors excluded 15 to 20 rarely observed V segments, including chromosome 9 orphons, because counts were too low. In an earlier analysis of approximately 590 of the donors, most TCR beta V segments were observed in productive rearrangements about 90% or about 30% of the time, broadly matching IMGT annotations. Correlated functional status among segregating V segments might be attributable to linkage disequilibrium, but an unknown experimental factor could not be ruled out. Assigning TCR associations to individual alleles was difficult when HLA alleles, especially DR and DQ, strongly co-occurred. Immune exposure information for the cohort was limited to CMV serostatus. Because HLA typing was unavailable for some donors at each locus, only the typed subset was used in association tests. Only TCR beta chains were sequenced in this cohort, and the absence of alpha or paired-chain data limited detectable features. In a later analysis, several top co-occurrence clusters were reported to appear linked to parvovirus B19, influenza, CMV and Epstein-Barr virus. According to a later analysis, most CMV-associated TCR beta chains appeared to be HLA-restricted, and the HLA associations seemed to be driven largely by CMV exposure. In a later genetic analysis, fewer N-insertions in productive TCRs were reported among donors in an Asian-associated ancestry cluster than the approximately 670-donor mean. An association between a missense DCLRE1C variant and V-gene and J-gene trimming of TCR beta chains was found in a later genetic analysis and replicated in an independent cohort. In vitro tests confirmed that a few of the cytomegalovirus-associated TCR beta chains recognize cytomegalovirus antigens. Sequencing depth was assumed to be roughly uniform across donors in the presence/absence analyses, though that assumption may not hold. Most TCR sequences were seen in very few donors, while some public TCRs were found in many individuals. A later analysis associated approximately 17,000 TCR beta sequences with specific HLA alleles at a false discovery rate of 0.05. In a later analysis, the rate of TCR association differed among HLA loci, with DRB1 alleles having the most associated TCRs and HLA-C alleles having the fewest. In both the original and validation cohorts, the classifier was reported to diagnose cytomegalovirus status with high specificity and sensitivity. According to the authors, the approach could potentially be generalized to other disease states and immunological phenotypes. Compared with equally common non-associated chains, HLA-associated TCR beta chains in a later analysis were more clonally expanded and had lower generation probabilities. A further reported finding was that TCR beta sequences accurately predicted the HLA-A and HLA-B alleles for most subjects in the first cohort. A group of highly shared sequence variants was considered likely to be a technical artifact of the sequencing pipeline.

As concerns this clone: Its antigen is not yet known.

The germline V gene specifies SGHRS as CDR1 and YFSETQ as CDR2. The CDR3 spans 17 residues, from the cysteine through the phenylalanine. Here the CDR3 DNA is all that survives: 51 bases in frame from base 1. Trimming removed 3 bases from V and 3 bases from J; the gene matches leave 11 bases unexplained. Receptors were amplified or captured by the immunoSEQ multiplex PCR assay. For the multiplex PCR, a mixture combining 60 forward primers for TCR Vbeta segments and 13 reverse primers for TCR Jbeta segments was used. The CDR3 region of rearranged TCR beta genes was amplified from genomic DNA by a multiplex PCR assay. The Illumina HiSeq System was used to sequence the amplified TCR beta libraries as 87-base-pair reads. Concerning the study's data processing: Across the 700 or so repertoires, a later analysis counted about 81 million unique TCR beta chains, roughly 11 million of which were shared by at least two donors. Raw reads were error-corrected and collapsed into unique sequences with a nearest-neighbor algorithm that merged closely related sequences to remove PCR and sequencing errors. CDR3 sequences were aligned to IMGT reference sequences to assign V, D and J gene segments. For a sequence to be retained, a match of at least six nucleotides to both a V gene segment and a J gene segment was required. Rearrangements were called productive when the CDR3 lacked stop codons and stayed in frame with V and J; all others were non-productive. Following IMGT convention, CDR3 was defined as the stretch from the second conserved V-encoded cysteine to the conserved J-encoded phenylalanine. The earlier analysis of a few hundred of the donors excluded sequences that lacked an unambiguous match to a single V gene segment. In an earlier analysis of several hundred of the donors, V segments were called functional above 56.7% productive rearrangements and were called segregating when the between-donor standard deviation exceeded 5%. A statistical classification framework was developed to diagnose cytomegalovirus status using the catalog of TCR beta chain sequences. A later analysis assigned V and J genes by comparing TCR nucleotide sequences with IMGT/GENE-DB human TR gene sequences. The TCRdist pipeline was used in a later analysis to assign CDR3 sequences and most-parsimonious VDJ recombination scenarios. In a later analysis, each TCR beta chain was defined by its CDR3 amino acid sequence together with its V-gene family, and reads without a unique V-gene family were excluded. To address suspected cross-contamination and a sequencing artifact, a later analysis removed 592 highly shared, low-generation-probability nucleotide sequences. A later analysis calculated a clonal expansion index for each public chain from normalized within-repertoire ranks of inferred template counts. Generation probabilities in a later analysis came from a VDJ recombination model fitted to out-of-frame rearrangements, and those results were checked against IGoR. A later analysis scored TCR-TCR, TCR-HLA and TCR-CMV co-occurrence with hypergeometric tests, applying a repertoire-size bias correction to TCR pairs. In a later analysis, false discovery rates were estimated by permuting HLA or CMV assignments 20 times. A later analysis grouped co-occurring TCRs with DBSCAN, adding TCRdist sequence similarity when clustering within HLA-allele-positive subsets. Repertoires with fewer than 30,000 or more than 120,000 public chains, plus five repertoires with anomalous nucleotide sharing, were excluded from co-occurrence clustering. The table comes from immuneACCESS by way of TCRdb, which keeps in-frame sequences with V and J called. Part of the clones is missing from these tables; in studies checked, under half for an unresolved V gene and the rest for unknown reasons. The D gene and trimming were derived from the DNA, and the V and J assignments and clone size from that table. Per the sample table, the count is approximately 50,000 clones. About 15% of the sample rests with the top ten.

The cohort consisted of approximately 670 healthy bone marrow donors. All cohort members were sampled while nominally healthy, although unrecorded immune exposures were likely present. The donor tested CMV seronegative and was one of the 352 seronegative cohort members. A peripheral blood sample was provided by each donor, and peripheral blood mononuclear cells were used for TCR beta sequencing. Genomic DNA was extracted from the blood cell samples with the Qiagen DNeasy Blood Extraction Kit. The chain links TRBV5-1 with TRBJ2-3; 9 central nucleotides agree with TRBD2. Sequenced sample: PBMCs. The sequence came from a male donor in good health and CMV-seronegative. The CDR3 protein sequence reads: CASSCIRLAVWTDTQYF. In nucleotide form, the sequence is TGCGCCAGCAGCTGTATAAGACTAGCGGTTTGGACAGATACGCAGTATTTT.